These 30 T cell receptor beta chains came from one sample sequenced in a study of vaccination and CD4 T cells after COVID-19 (dated 2022 in TCRdb). Their target antigens are unknown. This specimen's time point label, interpreted: late sampling 161 to 241 days after vaccination in a few convalescent patients. The sample's treatment or condition label is to be understood as: roughly 10-day PBMC culture with coronavirus spike peptide pools or control peptides (ViraFEST assay). Library generation was performed with PCR. The sequencing machine was an Illumina iSeq 100. TCR sequencing of DNA from cultured CD4+ T cells used the Oncomine TCR Beta short-read assay at the Johns Hopkins FTIC core. TCRdb reworked the public reads: Q25 trimming with fastp, MiXCR clone assembly, productive beta chains retained. Identical CDR3 protein sequences are pooled into one entry, listed with their most common genes and DNA. This sample has 20,000 to 25,000 distinct CDR3 sequences in its table, and around 46% of those were observed once. More than 10% of the sample belongs to the ten largest clones.

The sample consisted of CD4+ T cells from blood, cultured in vitro, taken about 7 months after SARS-CoV-2 vaccination. All receptors come from a human donor who had recovered from COVID-19.

The rearrangement joins TRBV12-3 or TRBV12-4 to TRBJ1-6, with 7 bases lining up with TRBD1. Trimming took 8 bases from V and 10 from J; bases not matched to a gene: 11. The CDR3 spans 14 residues. CDR3 coding DNA: TGTGCCAGCGCCGCCCAGACAGGGCCCTCACCCCTCCACTTT. Encoded protein: CASAAQTGPSPLHF.

The table lists this clonotype with a count of one. This chain joins TRBV15 and TRBJ2-7, with 9 bases matching TRBD2. V was clipped by 1 base and J by 2 bases; unmatched bases: 6. The CDR3 runs 16 residues. The germline V gene has CDR1 LNHNV and CDR2 YYDKDF (reference sequence). The CDR3: CATSRGGGRATYEQYF. CDR3 coding DNA: TGTGCCACCAGCAGAGGGGGCGGGAGGGCCACCTACGAGCAGTACTTC.

The chain carries TRBV27 and TRBJ1-2; 7 bases align to TRBD1. Germline V gene lookup returns CDR1 MNHEY and CDR2 SMNVEV (reference sequence). There are 14 residues in the CDR3. Trimming took 2 bases from V and 4 from J; bases not matched to a gene: 4. CDR3 region: CASSLKGAGYGYTF. CDR3 DNA: TGTGCCAGCAGTTTAAAGGGGGCAGGCTATGGCTACACCTTC.

This clonotype was found once. CDR3 sequence (DNA): TGCAGTACAGGGACTCCTCGGGGGTCCTACGAGCAGTACTTC. Protein sequence: CSTGTPRGSYEQYF. The chain has TRBV20-1 and TRBJ2-7; either TRBD1 or TRBD2 may supply D (6 bases each). The germline CDR1 and CDR2 sequences are DFQATT and SNEGSKA (reference sequence). The CDR3 runs 14 residues. V lost 8 bases and J 1 base, leaving 18 bases between the germline ends.

The chain carries TRBV20-1 and TRBJ2-3; TRBD2 matches at 12 bases. After removal of 5 bases from V and 5 bases from J, the junction contained 8 bases not matched to a gene. The length of the CDR3 is 15 residues. CDR1 DFQATT and CDR2 SNEGSKA come from the germline V gene (reference sequence). CDR3 amino acids: CSAGGLAGWGDTQYF. The CDR3 bases are TGCAGTGCTGGCGGACTAGCGGGATGGGGAGATACGCAGTATTTT.

This CDR3 is CSASRTPGNTEAFF. The CDR3 nucleotides are TGCAGTGCTAGTCGGACTCCTGGGAACACTGAAGCTTTCTTT. V is TRBV20-1 and J is TRBJ1-1; D not resolved. CDR1 is DFQATT, CDR2 SNEGSKA, per germline (reference sequence). The V end was cut by 3 bases, the J end by 1 base, with 12 bases between. The CDR3 spans 14 residues.

A few counts support this clonotype. V gene TRBV7-9 combines with J gene TRBJ1-2, with 9 bases that match TRBD1. Germline V CDR1 and CDR2: SEHNR, FQNEAQ (reference sequence). This CDR3 contains 15 residues. Trimming at V came to 5 bases and at J to 0 bases, leaving 4 bases not matched to a gene. The CDR3: CASSNWTGANYGYTF. For the CDR3, the DNA is TGTGCCAGCAGCAACTGGACAGGGGCTAACTATGGCTACACCTTC.

This chain joins TRBV4-1 and TRBJ2-1, with D unclear. Germline CDR1 and CDR2: MGHRA and YSYEKL. The CDR3 is 16 amino acids. V lost 0 bases to trimming and J lost 3 bases, with 12 bases between them. Here the CDR3 reads CASSQEVRLDYNEQFF. DNA for the CDR3: TGCGCCAGCAGCCAAGAGGTCCGGTTGGACTACAATGAGCAGTTCTTC.

The rearrangement links TRBV14 to TRBJ2-5; 8 bases agree with TRBD1. With V trimmed by 5 bases and J by 5 bases, 7 bases remained unmatched. Germline CDR1 SGHDN, CDR2 FVKESK. CDR3 size: 14 residues. The CDR3 DNA reads TGTGCCAGCAGCATCGGACAGGGTTTTGAGACCCAGTACTTC. It is translated as CASSIGQGFETQYF.

This clonotype was detected once. The rearrangement uses TRBV20-1 and TRBJ1-1; tentative D call: TRBD1 (6 bases). The CDR3 spans 12 residues. Per the germline V gene, CDR1 is DFQATT and CDR2 is SNEGSKA (reference sequence). Trimming cost V 5 bases and J 4 bases, with 11 bases left between them. The CDR3 here is CSASQGFTEAFF. CDR3 in DNA: TGCAGTGCTTCCCAGGGGTTCACTGAAGCTTTCTTT.

This sequence joins TRBV27 and TRBJ1-1; D is ambiguous. Trimming left V 1 base short and J 1 base short, with 7 bases between. Looked up from germline, CDR1 is MNHEY and CDR2 is SMNVEV (reference sequence). The CDR3 totals 14 residues. The CDR3 spells CASSLLGQNTEAFF. CDR3 DNA sequence: TGTGCCAGCAGTTTATTAGGGCAGAACACTGAAGCTTTCTTT.

V usage is TRBV20-1 and J usage is TRBJ2-3; 11 nucleotides line up with TRBD2. Germline CDR1 and CDR2: DFQATT and SNEGSKA (reference sequence). This CDR3 contains 16 residues. Trimming at V came to 0 bases and at J to 0 bases, leaving 2 bases not matched to a gene. The CDR3 loop reads CSARELAGVSTDTQYF. As DNA, the CDR3 is TGCAGTGCTAGAGAACTAGCGGGAGTAAGCACAGATACGCAGTATTTT.

The chain employs TRBV11-2 and TRBJ2-7; tentative D call: TRBD2 (6 bases). Trimming left V 1 base short and J 3 bases short, with 19 bases between. This CDR3 is 17 amino acids long. CDR1 is SGHAT and CDR2 is FQNNGV in the germline V gene. The CDR3 bases are TGTGCCAGCAGCTTAGCCCGTGCGGGACGAGCCCTCTACGAGCAGTACTTC. Residues: CASSLARAGRALYEQYF.

This sequence joins TRBV6-1 and TRBJ1-5; 7 bases align to TRBD1. V shed 6 bases and J 8 bases; nucleotides not matched to a gene: 16. Germline lookup yields CDR1 MNHNS and CDR2 SASEGT. This CDR3 has 16 amino acids. For the CDR3, the DNA is TGTGCCAGCAGAGGTGGGGTATGGGCAGGGGGAGAGCCCCAGCATTTT. Translation gives CASRGGVWAGGEPQHF.

The chain is built from TRBV7-2 and TRBJ2-2, with D unresolved. The CDR3 length is 15 residues. Trimming removed 3 bases at V and 4 bases at J, with 12 bases between. CDR1 SGHTA and CDR2 FQGNSA come from the germline V gene. This CDR3 is CASSLAVLGTGELFF. Written as DNA, the CDR3 is TGTGCCAGCAGCTTGGCGGTTCTGGGCACCGGGGAGCTGTTTTTT. Complete variable domain (other parts from reference TRBV7-2 and TRBJ2-2): GAGVSQSPSNKVTEKGKDVELRCDPISGHTALYWYRQSLGQGLEFLIYFQGNSAPDKSGLPSDRFSAERTGGSVSTLTIQRTQQEDSAVYLCASSLAVLGTGELFFGEGSRLTVL.

The chain carries TRBV19 and TRBJ2-5; 7 nucleotides agree with TRBD1. The V gene's germline CDR1 is LNHDA and CDR2 SQIVND (reference sequence). After removal of 4 bases from V and 3 bases from J, the junction contained 5 bases not matched to a gene. This CDR3 is built from 14 residues. In nucleotides, the CDR3 is TGTGCCAGTAGTACCGACAGGGTTGAAGAGACCCAGTACTTC. It codes for CASSTDRVEETQYF.

The J gene is TRBJ1-1, the V gene TRBV24-1; a possible D gene is TRBD1 (6 bases). The ends were cut back, 4 bases at V and 9 bases at J, with 14 bases in the middle. There are 13 residues in the CDR3. Per the germline V gene, CDR1 is KGHDR and CDR2 is SFDVKD. The CDR3 sequence is CATSDSWTDQAFF. In DNA form, the CDR3 reads TGTGCCACCAGTGACTCATGGACAGACCAAGCTTTCTTT.

J is TRBJ2-2 and V is TRBV4-1; 12 nucleotides align to TRBD1. Germline V lookup: CDR1 MGHRA, CDR2 YSYEKL. V lost 3 bases, J lost 5 bases, and 4 bases stayed unmatched. This CDR3 has 16 residues. The CDR3, as DNA: TGCGCCAGCAGCCAGAGGGACAGGGGGCTGACCGGGGAGCTGTTTTTT. It yields the protein CASSQRDRGLTGELFF.

The chain recombines TRBV7-9 with TRBJ2-7, with 9 bases identical to TRBD2. The V gene end was trimmed by 5 bases and the J gene end by 6 bases; junction bases not matched to a gene: 11. The germline V gene has CDR1 SEHNR and CDR2 FQNEAQ (reference sequence). This CDR3 is built from 15 residues. The chain's CDR3 is CASSPRASGILEQYF. The CDR3 nucleotides are TGTGCCAGCAGCCCGCGGGCTAGCGGGATTCTCGAGCAGTACTTC.

The V gene is TRBV7-2, the J gene TRBJ2-7; maybe TRBD2 (6 bases). This CDR3 is 13 amino acids long. Looked up from germline, CDR1 is SGHTA and CDR2 is FQGNSA. V lost 1 base, J lost 7 bases, and 11 bases lay in between. The CDR3: CASSLGLAREQYF. The DNA for the CDR3 is TGTGCCAGCAGCTTAGGGCTAGCGAGAGAGCAGTACTTC.

The chain employs TRBV20-1 and TRBJ2-2; 9 bases match TRBD1. CDR1 and CDR2 (germline): DFQATT, SNEGSKA (reference sequence). The junction had 2 bases not matched to a gene; V was cut back by 6 bases and J by 6 bases. This CDR3 has 12 residues. The CDR3 DNA follows: TGCAGTGCGGGACAGGGATCCGGGGAGCTGTTTTTT. Amino acids: CSAGQGSGELFF.

The J gene is TRBJ1-3, the V gene TRBV7-6; no clear D. V was trimmed by 1 base and J by 0 bases, leaving 13 bases between them. The germline V gene has CDR1 SGHVS and CDR2 FNYEAQ. CDR3 length equals 17 residues. The CDR3 sequence is CASSLGAWDGSGNTIYF. In DNA form, the CDR3 reads TGTGCCAGCAGCTTAGGGGCTTGGGATGGCTCTGGAAACACCATATATTTT.

This clonotype has more than one count but fewer than ten. The rearrangement links TRBV20-1 to TRBJ2-3; D ambiguous. With 2 bases removed from V and 6 bases from J, the gap between germline ends came to 12 bases. CDR1 and CDR2 from the germline V gene are DFQATT and SNEGSKA (reference sequence). The CDR3 is 13 amino acids. The CDR3 spells CSARSPPHDTQYF. In DNA form, the CDR3 reads TGCAGTGCTAGATCCCCTCCTCACGATACGCAGTATTTT.

The chain has TRBV6-5 and TRBJ1-1; D is ambiguous. Trimming took 0 bases from V and 0 from J, leaving 5 bases between them. Per germline, CDR1 MNHEY and CDR2 SVGAGI. The CDR3 consists of 14 residues. The CDR3 loop is CASSYSAVNTEAFF. The CDR3 DNA reads TGTGCCAGCAGTTACTCCGCAGTGAACACTGAAGCTTTCTTT.

Judged by abundance, this clonotype is medium-sized. The chain couples TRBV5-4 to TRBJ2-5, with 7 nucleotides matching TRBD2. Unmatched junction bases numbered 8, after V lost 4 bases and J lost 2 bases. Germline V gives CDR1 SGHNT, CDR2 YYREEE (reference sequence). The CDR3 contains 15 residues. CDR3 in amino acids: CASSRRLADQETQYF. The CDR3 DNA follows: TGTGCCAGCAGCCGAAGACTAGCCGATCAAGAGACCCAGTACTTC.

The chain has TRBV7-3 and TRBJ1-2; unclear D gene. CDR1 SGHTA and CDR2 FQGTGA come from the germline V gene. Trimming shortened V by 5 bases and J by 4 bases, and 11 bases separated the two germline ends. This CDR3 spans 13 amino acids. The CDR3 bases are TGTGCCAGCAGCCTTGCCAACTCCTATGGCTACACCTTC. Translated, it gives CASSLANSYGYTF.

J is TRBJ2-7 and V is TRBV5-1; TRBD2 aligns across 11 bases. This CDR3 spans 15 amino acids. Per germline, CDR1 SGHRS and CDR2 YFSETQ. The J segment lost 3 bases and the V segment lost 3 bases, leaving 5 bases of the junction unmatched. CDR3 bases: TGCGCCAGCAGCTACGCCGGGACTAGCGGCTACGAGCAGTACTTC. Its translation is CASSYAGTSGYEQYF.

The gene calls are TRBV20-1 and TRBJ2-7, with D possibly being TRBD2 (6 bases). Per germline, CDR1 DFQATT and CDR2 SNEGSKA (reference sequence). The CDR3 totals 12 residues. V lost 3 bases and J 2 bases, leaving 8 bases between the germline ends. DNA of the CDR3: TGCAGTGCTAGGTGGGGGGCCTACGAGCAGTACTTC. Its protein product is CSARWGAYEQYF.

This CDR3 is CSADMDTEAFF. CDR3 nucleotides: TGCAGTGCGGACATGGACACTGAAGCTTTCTTT. The chain is built from TRBV20-1 and TRBJ1-1, with D possibly matching TRBD1 (5 bases). Trimming cost V 6 bases and J 3 bases, with 8 bases left between them. The CDR3 spans 11 residues. Germline V gives CDR1 DFQATT, CDR2 SNEGSKA (reference sequence).

The chain uses TRBV6-1 and TRBJ1-6; D call uncertain. Germline CDR1 MNHNS, CDR2 SASEGT. The CDR3 extends over 15 amino acids. With 8 bases removed from V and 2 bases from J, the gap between germline ends came to 13 bases. This CDR3 reads CASFSGTTYNSPLHF. The CDR3 bases are TGTGCCAGCTTCAGCGGAACGACCTATAATTCACCCCTCCACTTT.